This entry concerns a single TCR beta chain. No antigen is known for it. CDR3 length: 17 residues. The ends lost 0 bases at V and 7 bases at J; junction bases unmatched: 13. Germline V gives CDR1 MNHEY, CDR2 SMNVEV (reference sequence). The table came from immunoSEQ multiplex PCR; TCRdb's copy has only in-frame clones and leaves some out. The sample holds 35,000 to 45,000 clones; about four fifths are singletons and the top ten take over 20%. The data were taken from a study of lymphopenia after photon versus proton radiotherapy. Study observations and caveats: Authors raise, but do not show, better survival with proton therapy.

The starting material was peripheral blood, obtained from a patient treated with proton-based radiotherapy. The chain combines TRBV27 with TRBJ1-2; 8 positions match TRBD1. The origin of this receptor is a woman between 65 and 79 years old with pancreatic cancer. The chain's CDR3 is CASSLSKAGGSAGGYTF. In DNA, the CDR3 is TGTGCCAGCAGTTTATCGAAAGCAGGGGGCTCTGCGGGTGGCTACACCTTC.